Listed below are T cell receptor beta chains from one sample, sequenced in a study of T cells after yellow fever vaccination. A single record per CDR3 protein comes from TCRdb applying MiXCR to the 5' RACE reads. The sample includes some 340,000 distinct CDR3 sequences, roughly 3.9% of them seen just once. The sample here was PBMCs, taken 5 days after the yellow fever booster vaccination. The receptors were gathered from a man younger than 30 who received the YFV17D yellow fever vaccine. Both conserved end residues are part of each CDR3. Each record gives: V gene, J gene, D gene, clone size, CDR3 protein, CDR3 DNA. The D gene is left open where the match is weak. Size is omitted from some rows. Given values are once, few, many or a class for expanded clones.

V gene: TRBV4-3; J gene: TRBJ1-2; D gene: NA; clone size: NA; CDR3 protein: CASSRTGFNYGYTF; CDR3 DNA: TGCGCCAGCAGCCGAACAGGTTTTAACTATGGCTACACCTTC
V gene: TRBV5-1; J gene: TRBJ2-1; D gene: TRBD2; clone size: many; CDR3 protein: CASSRLSGGYNEQFF; CDR3 DNA: TGCGCCAGCAGCCGCTTAAGCGGGGGGTACAATGAGCAGTTCTTC
V gene: TRBV7-2; J gene: TRBJ1-1; D gene: NA; clone size: NA; CDR3 protein: CASSPTPGKAFF; CDR3 DNA: TGTGCCAGCAGCCCCACGCCGGGGAAGGCTTTCTTT
V gene: TRBV20-1; J gene: TRBJ1-1; D gene: NA; clone size: NA; CDR3 protein: CSAHSANEAFF; CDR3 DNA: TGCAGTGCCCACTCGGCTAATGAAGCTTTCTTT
V gene: TRBV15; J gene: TRBJ1-2; D gene: NA; clone size: NA; CDR3 protein: CATSRERMASPYGYTF; CDR3 DNA: TGTGCCACCAGCAGAGAGCGGATGGCCTCGCCCTATGGCTACACCTTC
V gene: TRBV15; J gene: TRBJ1-2; D gene: NA; clone size: few; CDR3 protein: CATSRDLKAGYTF; CDR3 DNA: TGTGCCACCAGCAGAGATTTGAAAGCTGGCTACACCTTC
V gene: TRBV6-6; J gene: TRBJ1-2; D gene: NA; clone size: NA; CDR3 protein: CASSYGHPPNYGYTF; CDR3 DNA: TGTGCCAGCAGTTACGGCCACCCTCCCAACTATGGCTACACCTTC
V gene: TRBV5-3; J gene: TRBJ2-7; D gene: NA; clone size: NA; CDR3 protein: CARSSERTALEQYF; CDR3 DNA: TGTGCCAGAAGCTCAGAGCGGACCGCTTTGGAGCAGTACTTC
V gene: TRBV20-1; J gene: TRBJ2-5; D gene: NA; clone size: NA; CDR3 protein: CSARDRSPQYF; CDR3 DNA: TGCAGTGCTAGAGATAGGTCCCCCCAGTACTTC
V gene: TRBV15; J gene: TRBJ2-3; D gene: TRBD1; clone size: NA; CDR3 protein: CATSSGQGTDTQYF; CDR3 DNA: TGTGCCACCAGCAGTGGACAGGGGACAGATACGCAGTATTTT
V gene: TRBV4-1; J gene: TRBJ1-1; D gene: NA; clone size: many; CDR3 protein: CASSQGGLGTEAFF; CDR3 DNA: TGCGCCAGCAGCCAAGGGGGATTAGGCACTGAAGCTTTCTTT
V gene: TRBV7-2; J gene: TRBJ2-3; D gene: NA; clone size: NA; CDR3 protein: CASSSRWVLTDTQYF; CDR3 DNA: TGTGCCAGCAGCTCCAGATGGGTTCTCACAGATACGCAGTATTTT
V gene: TRBV19; J gene: TRBJ2-7; D gene: TRBD1; clone size: many; CDR3 protein: CASSSRDSRYEQYF; CDR3 DNA: TGTGCCAGTAGTTCCCGGGACAGCCGATACGAGCAGTACTTC
V gene: TRBV13; J gene: TRBJ1-1; D gene: NA; clone size: few; CDR3 protein: CASSFEGRGNTEAFF; CDR3 DNA: TGTGCCAGCAGCTTTGAAGGACGGGGGAACACTGAAGCTTTCTTT
V gene: TRBV7-2; J gene: TRBJ2-7; D gene: TRBD2; clone size: many; CDR3 protein: CASSLAASGDPYEQYF; CDR3 DNA: TGTGCCAGCAGCTTAGCGGCTAGCGGGGATCCCTACGAGCAGTACTTC
V gene: TRBV7-2; J gene: TRBJ1-3; D gene: NA; clone size: many; CDR3 protein: CASSLEAYPGNTIYF; CDR3 DNA: TGTGCCAGCAGCTTAGAGGCGTACCCTGGAAACACCATATATTTT
V gene: TRBV4-1; J gene: TRBJ1-1; D gene: NA; clone size: NA; CDR3 protein: CASSQVHRGSEAFF; CDR3 DNA: TGCGCCAGCAGCCAAGTACATCGGGGCTCTGAAGCTTTCTTT
V gene: TRBV4-3; J gene: TRBJ1-1; D gene: NA; clone size: NA; CDR3 protein: CASSQDLGTEGGTEAFF; CDR3 DNA: TGCGCCAGCAGCCAAGATTTGGGGACCGAGGGTGGCACTGAAGCTTTCTTT
V gene: TRBV15; J gene: TRBJ2-1; D gene: NA; clone size: few; CDR3 protein: CATSREEGSNNEQFF; CDR3 DNA: TGTGCCACCAGTAGAGAGGAGGGTTCAAACAATGAGCAGTTCTTC
V gene: TRBV20-1; J gene: TRBJ2-1; D gene: NA; clone size: many; CDR3 protein: CSARDVVGFLEQFF; CDR3 DNA: TGCAGTGCTAGAGATGTCGTGGGTTTCCTTGAGCAGTTCTTC
V gene: TRBV7-9; J gene: TRBJ2-7; D gene: NA; clone size: few; CDR3 protein: CASSEKYEQYF; CDR3 DNA: TGTGCCAGCAGCGAGAAATACGAGCAGTACTTC
V gene: TRBV4-1; J gene: TRBJ2-2; D gene: NA; clone size: few; CDR3 protein: CASSPRDRLPGELFF; CDR3 DNA: TGCGCCAGCAGCCCACGGGACCGTTTACCGGGGGAGCTGTTTTTT
V gene: TRBV6-2/TRBV6-3; J gene: TRBJ1-1; D gene: NA; clone size: few; CDR3 protein: CASRPLPRTEAFF; CDR3 DNA: TGTGCCAGCAGACCCTTACCACGGACTGAAGCTTTCTTT
V gene: TRBV19; J gene: TRBJ1-2; D gene: NA; clone size: once; CDR3 protein: CASGDLRNYGYTF; CDR3 DNA: TGTGCCTCAGGGGATTTGCGAAACTATGGCTACACCTTC
V gene: TRBV7-2; J gene: TRBJ2-1; D gene: NA; clone size: few; CDR3 protein: CASSLGVGAGRGNEQFF; CDR3 DNA: TGTGCCAGCAGCTTAGGGGTGGGGGCTGGCCGGGGCAATGAGCAGTTCTTC
V gene: TRBV29-1; J gene: TRBJ1-1; D gene: NA; clone size: few; CDR3 protein: CSVADGNTEAFF; CDR3 DNA: TGCAGCGTTGCGGACGGAAACACTGAAGCTTTCTTT
V gene: TRBV7-2; J gene: TRBJ1-5; D gene: TRBD1; clone size: many; CDR3 protein: CASRTTGTGGGQPQHF; CDR3 DNA: TGTGCCAGCAGAACTACCGGGACAGGGGGCGGTCAGCCCCAGCATTTT
V gene: TRBV4-2; J gene: TRBJ1-3; D gene: NA; clone size: few; CDR3 protein: CASSQDGADANTIYF; CDR3 DNA: TGTGCCAGCAGCCAAGATGGGGCAGACGCAAACACCATATATTTT
V gene: TRBV25-1; J gene: TRBJ1-5; D gene: TRBD1; clone size: NA; CDR3 protein: CASRGRQGRHF; CDR3 DNA: TGTGCCAGCAGGGGGCGACAGGGAAGACATTTT
V gene: TRBV7-9; J gene: TRBJ2-1; D gene: NA; clone size: many; CDR3 protein: CASSPRGSPYNEQFF; CDR3 DNA: TGTGCCAGCAGCCCCCGCGGCAGTCCCTACAATGAGCAGTTCTTC
V gene: TRBV3-1; J gene: TRBJ1-6; D gene: NA; clone size: many; CDR3 protein: CASSLTDNSPLHF; CDR3 DNA: TGTGCCAGCAGCCTTACTGATAATTCACCCCTCCACTTT
V gene: TRBV12-3/TRBV12-4; J gene: TRBJ2-3; D gene: NA; clone size: few; CDR3 protein: CASSSSRVRGTDTQYF; CDR3 DNA: TGTGCCAGCAGTTCCTCCAGGGTCAGAGGAACAGATACGCAGTATTTT
V gene: TRBV7-9; J gene: TRBJ2-1; D gene: TRBD2; clone size: NA; CDR3 protein: CASSFTRTSGNEQFF; CDR3 DNA: TGTGCCAGCAGCTTCACCCGGACTAGTGGCAATGAGCAGTTCTTC
V gene: TRBV7-9; J gene: TRBJ2-6; D gene: NA; clone size: few; CDR3 protein: CASSLLGGPGANVLTF; CDR3 DNA: TGTGCCAGCAGCCTGCTCGGTGGGCCTGGGGCCAACGTCCTGACTTTC
V gene: TRBV6-5; J gene: TRBJ2-5; D gene: NA; clone size: many; CDR3 protein: CASSYSVVHRETQYF; CDR3 DNA: TGTGCCAGCAGTTACTCGGTCGTTCATCGAGAGACCCAGTACTTC
V gene: TRBV28; J gene: TRBJ1-1; D gene: NA; clone size: few; CDR3 protein: CASSLSAGALNTEAFF; CDR3 DNA: TGTGCCAGCAGTTTATCGGCAGGGGCGTTGAACACTGAAGCTTTCTTT
V gene: TRBV7-6; J gene: TRBJ2-1; D gene: NA; clone size: few; CDR3 protein: CASSLSWDSEQFF; CDR3 DNA: TGTGCCAGCAGCTTATCATGGGACTCTGAGCAGTTCTTC
V gene: TRBV5-1; J gene: TRBJ2-1; D gene: TRBD2; clone size: NA; CDR3 protein: CASSLNPSGRVNEQFF; CDR3 DNA: TGCGCCAGCAGCTTGAACCCTAGCGGAAGAGTCAATGAGCAGTTCTTC
V gene: TRBV15; J gene: TRBJ1-4; D gene: NA; clone size: many; CDR3 protein: CATSRDMGGDEKLFF; CDR3 DNA: TGTGCCACCAGCAGAGATATGGGGGGGGATGAAAAACTGTTTTTT
V gene: TRBV9; J gene: TRBJ2-3; D gene: NA; clone size: few; CDR3 protein: CASSVREADTQYF; CDR3 DNA: TGTGCCAGCAGCGTAAGGGAAGCAGATACGCAGTATTTT
V gene: TRBV6-2/TRBV6-3; J gene: TRBJ2-3; D gene: TRBD2; clone size: few; CDR3 protein: CAIRPSFAGGRPTDTQYF; CDR3 DNA: TGTGCCATTCGACCTTCCTTTGCGGGGGGCCGGCCCACAGATACGCAGTATTTT
V gene: TRBV5-4; J gene: TRBJ2-5; D gene: NA; clone size: NA; CDR3 protein: CASSLSVASETQYF; CDR3 DNA: TGTGCCAGCAGCTTGAGCGTCGCCTCCGAGACCCAGTACTTC
V gene: TRBV5-1; J gene: TRBJ2-3; D gene: TRBD2; clone size: many; CDR3 protein: CASSLGTSGSTDTQYF; CDR3 DNA: TGCGCCAGCAGCCTCGGGACTAGCGGGAGCACAGATACGCAGTATTTT
V gene: TRBV9; J gene: TRBJ2-5; D gene: NA; clone size: NA; CDR3 protein: CASSGGLGGETQYF; CDR3 DNA: TGTGCCAGTTCGGGGGGCCTGGGTGGAGAGACCCAGTACTTC